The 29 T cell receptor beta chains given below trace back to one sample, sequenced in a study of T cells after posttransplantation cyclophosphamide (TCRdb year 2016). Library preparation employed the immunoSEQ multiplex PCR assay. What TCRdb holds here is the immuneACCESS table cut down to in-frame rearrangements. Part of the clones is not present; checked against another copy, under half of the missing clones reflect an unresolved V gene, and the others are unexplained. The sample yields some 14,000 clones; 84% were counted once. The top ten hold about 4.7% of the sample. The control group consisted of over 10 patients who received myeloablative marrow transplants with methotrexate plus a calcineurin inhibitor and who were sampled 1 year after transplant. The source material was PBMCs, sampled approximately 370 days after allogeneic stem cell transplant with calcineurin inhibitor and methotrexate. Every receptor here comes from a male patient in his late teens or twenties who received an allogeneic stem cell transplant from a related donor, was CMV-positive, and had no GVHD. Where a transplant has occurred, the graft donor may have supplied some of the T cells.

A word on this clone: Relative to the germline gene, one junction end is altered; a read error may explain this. The CDR3 coding sequence is TGTGCCAGCAGCCAAGATCCCTCGGGAGCAGAGACCCAGTACTTC. Translation: CASSQDPSGAETQYF. The chain employs TRBV4-1 and TRBJ2-5, with a weak D call TRBD2 (6 bases). Germline CDR1 is MGHRA and CDR2 is YSYEKL. The CDR3 extends over 15 amino acids.

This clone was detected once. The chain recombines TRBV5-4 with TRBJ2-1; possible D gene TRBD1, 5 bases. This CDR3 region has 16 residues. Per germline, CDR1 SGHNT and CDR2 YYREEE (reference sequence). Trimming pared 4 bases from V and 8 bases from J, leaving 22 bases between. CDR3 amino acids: CASSRDPGRMGHEQFF. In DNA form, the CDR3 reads TGTGCCAGCAGCAGGGATCCGGGCCGCATGGGGCATGAGCAGTTCTTC.

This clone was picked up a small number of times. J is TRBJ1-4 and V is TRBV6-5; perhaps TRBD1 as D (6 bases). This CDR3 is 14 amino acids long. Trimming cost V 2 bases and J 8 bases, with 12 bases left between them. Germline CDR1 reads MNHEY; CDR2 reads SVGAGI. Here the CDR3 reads CASSYTQGGEKLFF. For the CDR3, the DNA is TGTGCCAGCAGTTACACACAGGGCGGCGAAAAACTGTTTTTT.

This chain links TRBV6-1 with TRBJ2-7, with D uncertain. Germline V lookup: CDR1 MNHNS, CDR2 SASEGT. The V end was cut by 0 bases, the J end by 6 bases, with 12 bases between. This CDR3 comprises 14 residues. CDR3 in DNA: TGTGCCAGCAGTGAAGCCCCCGCGGTCGGCGAGCAGTACTTC. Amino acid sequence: CASSEAPAVGEQYF.

The CDR3 region has the DNA TGTGCCAGCCTCTGGGCGGGAGGGCCTAAGGGATACGAGCAGTACTTC. Amino acids: CASLWAGGPKGYEQYF. The chain joins TRBV6-6 to TRBJ2-7; 9 bases align to TRBD2. Trimming cost V 8 bases and J 4 bases; bases outside gene matches: 15. This CDR3 spans 16 amino acids. Per the germline V gene, CDR1 is MNHNY and CDR2 is SVGAGI (reference sequence).

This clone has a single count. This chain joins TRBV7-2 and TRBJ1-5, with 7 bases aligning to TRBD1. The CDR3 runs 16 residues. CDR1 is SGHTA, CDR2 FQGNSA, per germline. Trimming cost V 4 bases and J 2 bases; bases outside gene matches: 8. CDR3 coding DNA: TGTGCCAGCAGCTCCGTATTTGACAGGGGCAATCAGCCCCAGCATTTT. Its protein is CASSSVFDRGNQPQHF.

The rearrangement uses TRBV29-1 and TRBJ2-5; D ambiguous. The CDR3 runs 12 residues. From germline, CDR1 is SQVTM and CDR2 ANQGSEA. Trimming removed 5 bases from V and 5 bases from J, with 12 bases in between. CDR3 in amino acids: CSVSEVGETQYF. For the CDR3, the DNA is TGCAGCGTTTCTGAGGTCGGGGAGACCCAGTACTTC.

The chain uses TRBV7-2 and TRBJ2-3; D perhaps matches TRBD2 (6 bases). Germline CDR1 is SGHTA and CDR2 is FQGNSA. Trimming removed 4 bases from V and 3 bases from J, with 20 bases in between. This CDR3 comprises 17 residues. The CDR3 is CASSSRGWSGKTDTQYF. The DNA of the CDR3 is TGTGCCAGCAGCTCCCGGGGGTGGTCAGGGAAGACAGATACGCAGTATTTT.

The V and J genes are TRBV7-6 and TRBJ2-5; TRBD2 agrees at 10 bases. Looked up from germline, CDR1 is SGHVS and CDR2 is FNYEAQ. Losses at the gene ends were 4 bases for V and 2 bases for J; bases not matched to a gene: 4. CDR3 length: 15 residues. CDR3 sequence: CASSWGLAQQETQYF. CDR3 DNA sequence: TGTGCCAGCAGCTGGGGACTAGCGCAACAAGAGACCCAGTACTTC.

Here the CDR3 reads CASSLSGTQTYYNEQFF. The CDR3 DNA reads TGCGCCAGCAGCTTGTCTGGGACTCAAACATACTACAATGAGCAGTTCTTC. The V call is TRBV5-1, the J call TRBJ2-1, with TRBD2 as a possible D gene (6 bases). The germline gives CDR1 SGHRS, CDR2 YFSETQ. The CDR3 sequence is 17 residues long. V dropped 1 base and J dropped 3 bases, with 17 bases sitting between them.

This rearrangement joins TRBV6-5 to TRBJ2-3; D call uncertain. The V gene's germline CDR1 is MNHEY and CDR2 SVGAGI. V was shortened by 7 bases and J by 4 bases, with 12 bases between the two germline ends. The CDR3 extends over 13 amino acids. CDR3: CASNTMRSDTQYF. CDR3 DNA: TGTGCCAGCAATACCATGCGCTCAGATACGCAGTATTTT.

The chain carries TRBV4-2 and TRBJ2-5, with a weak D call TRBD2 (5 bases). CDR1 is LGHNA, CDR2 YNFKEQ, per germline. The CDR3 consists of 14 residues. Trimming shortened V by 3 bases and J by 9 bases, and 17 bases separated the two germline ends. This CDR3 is CASSQGPGYGAQYF. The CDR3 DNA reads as TGTGCCAGCAGCCAGGGTCCGGGGTACGGAGCCCAGTACTTC.

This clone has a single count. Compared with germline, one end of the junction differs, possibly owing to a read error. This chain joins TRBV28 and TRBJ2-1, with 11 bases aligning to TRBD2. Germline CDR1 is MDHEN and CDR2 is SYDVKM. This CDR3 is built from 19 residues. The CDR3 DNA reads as TGTGCCAGCGAGGGGATAGCGGGAGGGCCCCAATACTCCTACAGTGAGCAGTTCTTC. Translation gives CASEGIAGGPQYSYSEQFF. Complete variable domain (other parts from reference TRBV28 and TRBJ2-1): DVKVTQSSRYLVKRTGEKVFLECVQDMDHENMFWYRQDPGLGLRLIYFSYDVKMKEKGDIPEGYSVSREKKERFSLILESASTNQTSMYLCASEGIAGGPQYSYSEQFFGPGTRLTVL.

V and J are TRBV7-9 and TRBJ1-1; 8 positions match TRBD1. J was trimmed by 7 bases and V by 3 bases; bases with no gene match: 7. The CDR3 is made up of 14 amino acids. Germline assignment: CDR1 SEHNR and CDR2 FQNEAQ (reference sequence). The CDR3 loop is CASSFADGTGEAFF. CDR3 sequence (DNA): TGTGCCAGCAGCTTTGCTGACGGGACAGGTGAAGCTTTCTTT.

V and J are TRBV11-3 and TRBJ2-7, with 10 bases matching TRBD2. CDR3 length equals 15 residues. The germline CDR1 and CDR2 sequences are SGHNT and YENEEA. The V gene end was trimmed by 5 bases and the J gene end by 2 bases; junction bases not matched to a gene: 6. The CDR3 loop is CASSPGLAATYEQYF. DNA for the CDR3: TGTGCCAGCAGCCCCGGACTAGCGGCTACCTACGAGCAGTACTTC.

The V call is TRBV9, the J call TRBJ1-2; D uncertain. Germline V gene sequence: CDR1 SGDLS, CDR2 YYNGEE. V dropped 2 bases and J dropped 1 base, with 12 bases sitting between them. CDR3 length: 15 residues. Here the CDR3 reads CASSVWTDLNYGYTF. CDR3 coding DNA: TGTGCCAGCAGCGTTTGGACTGATCTTAACTATGGCTACACCTTC.

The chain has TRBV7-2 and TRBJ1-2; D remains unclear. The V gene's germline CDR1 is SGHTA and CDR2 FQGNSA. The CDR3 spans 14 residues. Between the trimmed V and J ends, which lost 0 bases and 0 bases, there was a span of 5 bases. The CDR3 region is CASSLAASNYGYTF. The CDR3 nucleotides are TGTGCCAGCAGCTTAGCAGCCTCTAACTATGGCTACACCTTC. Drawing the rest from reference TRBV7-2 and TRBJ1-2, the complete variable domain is GAGVSQSPSNKVTEKGKDVELRCDPISGHTALYWYRQSLGQGLEFLIYFQGNSAPDKSGLPSDRFSAERTGGSVSTLTIQRTQQEDSAVYLCASSLAASNYGYTFGSGTRLTVV.

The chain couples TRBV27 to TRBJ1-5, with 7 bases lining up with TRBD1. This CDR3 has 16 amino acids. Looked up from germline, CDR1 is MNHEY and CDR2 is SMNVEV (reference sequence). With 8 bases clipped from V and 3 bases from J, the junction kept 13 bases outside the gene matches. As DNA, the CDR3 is TGTGCCAGCTGCGTGACCGGGACAGCTTTCAATCAGCCCCAGCATTTT. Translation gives CASCVTGTAFNQPQHF.

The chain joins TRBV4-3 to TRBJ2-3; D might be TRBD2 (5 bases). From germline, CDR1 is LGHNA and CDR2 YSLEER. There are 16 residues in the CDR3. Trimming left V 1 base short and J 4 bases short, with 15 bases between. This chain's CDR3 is CASSQARGRVADTQYF. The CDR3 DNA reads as TGCGCCAGCAGCCAAGCTCGGGGTAGGGTCGCAGATACGCAGTATTTT.

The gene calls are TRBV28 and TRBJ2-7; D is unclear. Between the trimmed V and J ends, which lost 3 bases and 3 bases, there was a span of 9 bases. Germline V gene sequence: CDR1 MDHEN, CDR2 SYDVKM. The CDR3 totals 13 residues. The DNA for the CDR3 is TGTGCCAGCAGTTTTAGAGGTTTCTACGAGCAGTACTTC. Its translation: CASSFRGFYEQYF. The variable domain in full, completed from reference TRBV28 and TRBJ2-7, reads DVKVTQSSRYLVKRTGEKVFLECVQDMDHENMFWYRQDPGLGLRLIYFSYDVKMKEKGDIPEGYSVSREKKERFSLILESASTNQTSMYLCASSFRGFYEQYFGPGTRLTVT.

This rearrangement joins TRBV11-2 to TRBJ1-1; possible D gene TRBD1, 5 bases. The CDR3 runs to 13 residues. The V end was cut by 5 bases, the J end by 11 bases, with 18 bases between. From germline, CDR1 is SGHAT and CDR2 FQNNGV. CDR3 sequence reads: CASSPSGEALAFF. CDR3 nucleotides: TGTGCCAGCAGCCCCTCGGGGGAGGCTCTGGCTTTCTTT.

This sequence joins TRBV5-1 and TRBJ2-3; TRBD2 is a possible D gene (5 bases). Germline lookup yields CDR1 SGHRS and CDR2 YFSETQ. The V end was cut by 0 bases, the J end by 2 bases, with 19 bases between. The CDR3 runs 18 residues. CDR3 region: CASSLDRSGRRNTDTQYF. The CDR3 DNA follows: TGCGCCAGCAGCTTGGATCGGAGCGGCCGGCGAAACACAGATACGCAGTATTTT.

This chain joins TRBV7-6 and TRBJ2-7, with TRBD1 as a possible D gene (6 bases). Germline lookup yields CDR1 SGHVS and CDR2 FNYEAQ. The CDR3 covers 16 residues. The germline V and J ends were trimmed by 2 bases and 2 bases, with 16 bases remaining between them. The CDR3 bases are TGTGCCAGCAGCTTACTACAGCCGGACAGTGCCTACGAGCAGTACTTC. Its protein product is CASSLLQPDSAYEQYF.

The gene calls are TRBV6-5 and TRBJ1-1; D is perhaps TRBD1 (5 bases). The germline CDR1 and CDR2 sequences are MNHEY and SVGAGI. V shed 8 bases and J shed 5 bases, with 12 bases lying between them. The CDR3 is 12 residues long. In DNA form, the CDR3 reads TGTGCCAGCCAATCTGGGGGGACTGAAGCTTTCTTT. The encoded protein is CASQSGGTEAFF.

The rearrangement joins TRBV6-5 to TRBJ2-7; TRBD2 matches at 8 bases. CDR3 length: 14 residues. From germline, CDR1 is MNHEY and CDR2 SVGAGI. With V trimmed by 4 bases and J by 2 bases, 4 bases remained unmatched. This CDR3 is CASSSRSGAYEQYF. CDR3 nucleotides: TGTGCCAGCAGTTCACGTAGCGGGGCCTACGAGCAGTACTTC.

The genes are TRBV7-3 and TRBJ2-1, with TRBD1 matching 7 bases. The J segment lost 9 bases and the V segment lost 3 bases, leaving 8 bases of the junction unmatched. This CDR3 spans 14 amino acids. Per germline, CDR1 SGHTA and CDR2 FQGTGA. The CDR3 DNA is TGTGCCAGCAGCTTCACCGGGACAGAGGGTGAGCAGTTCTTC. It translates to CASSFTGTEGEQFF.

This chain's CDR3 is CASSLGTGYQETQYF. The CDR3 nucleotides read TGCGCCAGCAGCTTAGGGACAGGCTACCAAGAGACCCAGTACTTC. The chain employs TRBV5-1 and TRBJ2-5; TRBD1 agrees at 8 bases. The CDR3 loop spans 15 amino acids. Germline-derived CDR1 and CDR2 are SGHRS and YFSETQ. V lost 2 bases and J lost 0; bases outside the gene matches: 3. The full variable domain, with the rest looked up from reference TRBV5-1 and TRBJ2-5, is KAGVTQTPRYLIKTRGQQVTLSCSPISGHRSVSWYQQTPGQGLQFLFEYFSETQRNKGNFPGRFSGRQFSNSRSEMNVSTLELGDSALYLCASSLGTGYQETQYFGPGTRLLVL.

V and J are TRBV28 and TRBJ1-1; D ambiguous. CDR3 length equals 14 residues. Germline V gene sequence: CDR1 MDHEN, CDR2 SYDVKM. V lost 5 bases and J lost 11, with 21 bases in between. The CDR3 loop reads CASSPTGVGGWAFF. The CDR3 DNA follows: TGTGCCAGCAGTCCAACCGGGGTAGGAGGGTGGGCTTTCTTT.

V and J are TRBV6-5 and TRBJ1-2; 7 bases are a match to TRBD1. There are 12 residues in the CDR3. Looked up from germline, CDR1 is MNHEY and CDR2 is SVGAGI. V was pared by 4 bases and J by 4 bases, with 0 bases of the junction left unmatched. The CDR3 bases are TGTGCCAGCAGTTCAGGGGGCTATGGCTACACCTTC. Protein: CASSSGGYGYTF.